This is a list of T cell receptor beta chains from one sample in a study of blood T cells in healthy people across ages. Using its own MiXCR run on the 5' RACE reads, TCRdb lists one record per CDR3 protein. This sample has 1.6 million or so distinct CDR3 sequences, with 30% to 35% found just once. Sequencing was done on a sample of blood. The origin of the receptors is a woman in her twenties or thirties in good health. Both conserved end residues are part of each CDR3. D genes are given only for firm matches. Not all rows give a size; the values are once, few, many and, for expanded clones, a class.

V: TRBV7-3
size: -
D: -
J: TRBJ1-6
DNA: TGTGCCAGCAGCTTGGCGCTAATGGGTTCACCCCTCCACTTT
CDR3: CASSLALMGSPLHF

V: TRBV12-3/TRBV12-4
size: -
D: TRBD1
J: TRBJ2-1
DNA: TGTACCAGCAGGAACGACAGGGGACCCTACAATGAGCAGTTCTTC
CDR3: CTSRNDRGPYNEQFF

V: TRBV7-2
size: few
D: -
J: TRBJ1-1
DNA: TGTGCCAGCAGCCATAATGCCTTCGGGGCTGAAGCTTTCTTT
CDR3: CASSHNAFGAEAFF

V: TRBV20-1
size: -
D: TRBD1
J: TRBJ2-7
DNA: TGCAGTGTACCCGGACAGGGGGCTTTTTTCGAGCAGTACTTC
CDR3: CSVPGQGAFFEQYF

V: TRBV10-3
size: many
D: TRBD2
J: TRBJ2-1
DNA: TGTGCCATCAGTGGGGGCACTAGCGGGAGGGAAGAGCAGTTCTTC
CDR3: CAISGGTSGREEQFF

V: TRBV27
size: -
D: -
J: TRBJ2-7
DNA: TGTGCCAGCTGGAGGGGGGGGAGCTCCTACGAGCAGTACTTC
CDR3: CASWRGGSSYEQYF

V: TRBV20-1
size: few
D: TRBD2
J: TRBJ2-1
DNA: TGCAGTGCCCCCGGACTAGCGGGGGGTGTCATTAGCTCCTACAATGAGCAGTTCTTC
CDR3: CSAPGLAGGVISSYNEQFF

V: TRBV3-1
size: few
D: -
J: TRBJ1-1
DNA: TGTGCCAGCAGCTCCGATGGGTACACTGAAGCTTTCTTT
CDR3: CASSSDGYTEAFF

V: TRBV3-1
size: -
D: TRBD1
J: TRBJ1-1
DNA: TGTGCCAGCAGCCCGCCGAGGACAGGGAGGTGGACTGAAGCTTTCTTT
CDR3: CASSPPRTGRWTEAFF

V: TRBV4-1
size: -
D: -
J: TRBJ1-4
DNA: TGCGCCAGCAGCCAAGGGGACACCCGTTTAGAAGGAAAACTGTTTTTT
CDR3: CASSQGDTRLEGKLFF